A single sample is the source of the 14 T cell receptor beta chains below, sequenced in a study of shared clonotypes between healthy human individuals (TCRdb year 2020). CD8 naive samples consisted of CD45RO-negative cells that were positively selected for CCR7, yielding a CD45RA+CCR7+ population without TemRA cells. To prepare the library, the immunoSEQ multiplex PCR assay was applied. Imported from immuneACCESS, the table was reduced by TCRdb to in-frame sequences with V and J called. These copies leave out some clones; in studies compared against another copy, an unresolved V gene accounts for under half, and the cause of the remainder is not known. Present in this sample are approximately 840,000 clones, 96% of which were seen just once. The ten most abundant clones make up less than 0.25% of the sample. The material sequenced was naive CD8+ T cells sorted from blood. According to the study, the label for this sample's cell subset or site signals: CD45RA+CCR7+. Receptors were obtained from a man under 40 in good health.

The chain links TRBV5-1 to TRBJ2-1; TRBD2 aligns across 8 bases. The CDR3 runs 19 residues. V lost 4 bases, J lost 4 bases, and 19 bases stayed unmatched. Germline V gene data show CDR1 as SGHRS and CDR2 as YFSETQ. The CDR3 region is CASSARGTSGPRGYNEQFF. The CDR3 coding sequence is TGCGCCAGCAGCGCCAGAGGTACTAGCGGACCTAGGGGTTACAATGAGCAGTTCTTC.

The chain employs TRBV7-9 and TRBJ2-7; 9 positions agree with TRBD2. The J segment lost 2 bases and the V segment lost 5 bases, leaving 10 bases of the junction unmatched. The germline gives CDR1 SEHNR, CDR2 FQNEAQ (reference sequence). The CDR3 totals 16 residues. The CDR3 DNA reads TGTGCCAGCAGCGACCTACTGACTAGCGGAGCCTACGAGCAGTACTTC. This gives the protein CASSDLLTSGAYEQYF.

The genes are TRBV15 and TRBJ2-1; D could derive from TRBD1 or TRBD2 (6 bases each). Trimming took off 3 bases at V and 9 bases at J, with 12 bases between the two ends. This CDR3 region has 13 residues. Germline CDR1 reads LNHNV; CDR2 reads YYDKDF (reference sequence). CDR3 sequence (DNA): TGTGCCACCAGCAGGGGGGGCATAGGTGAGCAGTTCTTC. It encodes CATSRGGIGEQFF.

This clone appeared once. The rearrangement uses TRBV12-5 and TRBJ2-1; TRBD1 agrees at 9 bases. V dropped 0 bases and J dropped 8; count of bases not matched to a gene: 8. Germline-derived CDR1 and CDR2 are LGHNT and FRNRAP. The CDR3 consists of 16 residues. CDR3 region: CASGLVGTGLLDEQFF. In nucleotides, the CDR3 is TGTGCTAGTGGTTTGGTAGGGACAGGGCTATTGGATGAGCAGTTCTTC. The entire variable domain, with the rest obtained from reference TRBV12-5 and TRBJ2-1, is as follows: DARVTQTPRHKVTEMGQEVTMRCQPILGHNTVFWYRQTMMQGLELLAYFRNRAPLDDSGMPKDRFSAEMPDATLATLKIQPSEPRDSAVYFCASGLVGTGLLDEQFFGPGTRLTVL.

This clone came up once. The J gene is TRBJ2-7, the V gene TRBV9, with TRBD2 matching over 8 bases. The ends lost 3 bases at V and 3 bases at J; junction bases unmatched: 11. CDR1 is SGDLS and CDR2 is YYNGEE in the germline V gene. The CDR3 spans 16 residues. The CDR3 coding sequence is TGTGCCAGCAGCGGATCTGAGAGCGGGAGAGGCTACGAGCAGTACTTC. Protein product: CASSGSESGRGYEQYF. Full variable domain (rest looked up from reference TRBV9 and TRBJ2-7): DSGVTQTPKHLITATGQRVTLRCSPRSGDLSVYWYQQSLDQGLQFLIQYYNGEERAKGNILERFSAQQFPDLHSELNLSSLELGDSALYFCASSGSESGRGYEQYFGPGTRLTVT.

The chain recombines TRBV27 with TRBJ2-2, with no clear D. V was clipped by 4 bases and J by 0 bases, with 6 bases between them. The germline CDR1 and CDR2 sequences are MNHEY and SMNVEV (reference sequence). The CDR3 spans 14 residues. The CDR3 protein is CASSSGTNTGELFF. The DNA of the CDR3 is TGTGCCAGCAGTTCCGGTACGAACACCGGGGAGCTGTTTTTT.

The chain combines TRBV6-4 with TRBJ2-6, with TRBD2 matching over 8 bases. Per germline, CDR1 MRHNA and CDR2 SNTAGT. The V gene end was trimmed by 5 bases and the J gene end by 0 bases; junction bases not matched to a gene: 6. This CDR3 spans 17 amino acids. The CDR3 coding sequence is TGTGCCAGCAGTTCTAGCGGGCGCGACTCTGGGGCCAACGTCCTGACTTTC. This translates into CASSSSGRDSGANVLTF.

This clone appeared a single time. The V gene is TRBV28, the J gene TRBJ2-2; TRBD1 might be the D (6 bases). The CDR3 spans 16 residues. V shed 6 bases and J shed 0 bases, with 14 bases lying between them. Germline V gene lookup returns CDR1 MDHEN and CDR2 SYDVKM. CDR3 nucleotides: TGTGCCAGCAGCAACCCAGGGGCCACGAACACCGGGGAGCTGTTTTTT. Its translation: CASSNPGATNTGELFF. Variable domain in full (rest from reference TRBV28 and TRBJ2-2): DVKVTQSSRYLVKRTGEKVFLECVQDMDHENMFWYRQDPGLGLRLIYFSYDVKMKEKGDIPEGYSVSREKKERFSLILESASTNQTSMYLCASSNPGATNTGELFFGEGSRLTVL.

The chain has TRBV7-9 and TRBJ1-3; D not resolved. Germline V gives CDR1 SEHNR, CDR2 FQNEAQ (reference sequence). CDR3 length equals 17 residues. The ends were cut back, 2 bases at V and 0 bases at J, with 14 bases in the middle. CDR3 region: CASSLLAQPGSGNTIYF. The CDR3 region has the DNA TGTGCCAGCAGCTTATTAGCCCAGCCTGGCTCTGGAAACACCATATATTTT.

In its sample, this clone was seen once. The gene calls are TRBV7-8 and TRBJ2-7; 12 bases agree with TRBD2. Germline trimming cut 3 bases from V and 3 bases from J; bases unmatched to any gene: 3. This CDR3 contains 15 residues. Per germline, CDR1 SGHVS and CDR2 FQNEAQ. Here the CDR3 DNA reads TGTGCCAGCAGCTTCCCTAGCGGGAGGGGCTACGAGCAGTACTTC. Amino acids: CASSFPSGRGYEQYF.

The J gene is TRBJ2-7, the V gene TRBV14; 9 bases fit TRBD2. Germline loops: CDR1 SGHDN, CDR2 FVKESK. The CDR3 runs 14 residues. J lost 0 bases, V lost 4 bases, and 1 base had no gene match. The CDR3 coding sequence is TGTGCCAGCAGCCTAGCGGGGGCCTCCTACGAGCAGTACTTC. Amino acid sequence: CASSLAGASYEQYF.

The rearrangement links TRBV5-4 to TRBJ2-1; D might be TRBD2 (5 bases). Germline V lookup: CDR1 SGHNT, CDR2 YYREEE (reference sequence). V was clipped by 0 bases and J by 7 bases, with 17 bases between them. The CDR3 has 16 residues. The CDR3 bases are TGTGCCAGCAGCTTGGTTCCCAGCGGAATTGATAATGAGCAGTTCTTC. Translation gives CASSLVPSGIDNEQFF.

A remark on this clone: Other DNA sequences within the sample encode an identical CDR3. V and J are TRBV9 and TRBJ1-2; possibly TRBD1 for D (6 bases). This CDR3 region has 12 residues. V lost 3 bases, J lost 8 bases, and 11 bases lay in between. Germline CDR1 reads SGDLS; CDR2 reads YYNGEE. In nucleotides, the CDR3 is TGTGCCAGCAGCGACAGGGTGGAGGGCTACACCTTC. It is translated as CASSDRVEGYTF.

The chain employs TRBV7-8 and TRBJ2-7; D ambiguous. CDR3 length: 15 residues. Germline CDR1 and CDR2: SGHVS and FQNEAQ. V lost 0 bases to trimming and J lost 2 bases, with 11 bases between them. CDR3 DNA: TGTGCCAGCAGCTTAGCTGTCGGCAGTCCCTACGAGCAGTACTTC. It codes for CASSLAVGSPYEQYF.